Below are 2 T cell receptor beta chains sequenced from a single sample in a study of cytomegalovirus exposure and HLA in healthy donors. The PCR made use of 60 Vbeta and 13 Jbeta primers. Sequencing used immunoSEQ multiplex PCR; TCRdb keeps in-frame clones, though not all of them. Here the sample spans more than 100,000 clones, roughly three fifths being singletons. Source material: PBMCs. These receptors originate from a man aged 40-55 years in good health and CMV-seropositive.

This clone has a handful of counts. This chain joins TRBV10-1 and TRBJ1-1, with D tentatively TRBD1 (5 bases). Trimming removed 0 bases at V and 3 bases at J, with 26 bases between. Germline values: CDR1 WNHNN, CDR2 SYGVQD (reference sequence). The CDR3 consists of 20 residues. The CDR3 sequence is CASSESWVLRQKSPYTEAFF. DNA for the CDR3: TGCGCCAGCAGTGAGTCGTGGGTTTTGAGACAGAAAAGTCCTTACACTGAAGCTTTCTTT.

The chain employs TRBV5-4 and TRBJ2-7; D may be TRBD2 (6 bases). The germline CDR1 and CDR2 sequences are SGHNT and YYREEE (reference sequence). The CDR3 sequence is 16 residues long. Trimming stripped 4 bases from V and 2 bases from J, with 19 bases between. CDR3 DNA: TGTGCCAGCAGCCCCGGTGGGGGGATTGGGGCCTACGAGCAGTACTTC. Residues: CASSPGGGIGAYEQYF.